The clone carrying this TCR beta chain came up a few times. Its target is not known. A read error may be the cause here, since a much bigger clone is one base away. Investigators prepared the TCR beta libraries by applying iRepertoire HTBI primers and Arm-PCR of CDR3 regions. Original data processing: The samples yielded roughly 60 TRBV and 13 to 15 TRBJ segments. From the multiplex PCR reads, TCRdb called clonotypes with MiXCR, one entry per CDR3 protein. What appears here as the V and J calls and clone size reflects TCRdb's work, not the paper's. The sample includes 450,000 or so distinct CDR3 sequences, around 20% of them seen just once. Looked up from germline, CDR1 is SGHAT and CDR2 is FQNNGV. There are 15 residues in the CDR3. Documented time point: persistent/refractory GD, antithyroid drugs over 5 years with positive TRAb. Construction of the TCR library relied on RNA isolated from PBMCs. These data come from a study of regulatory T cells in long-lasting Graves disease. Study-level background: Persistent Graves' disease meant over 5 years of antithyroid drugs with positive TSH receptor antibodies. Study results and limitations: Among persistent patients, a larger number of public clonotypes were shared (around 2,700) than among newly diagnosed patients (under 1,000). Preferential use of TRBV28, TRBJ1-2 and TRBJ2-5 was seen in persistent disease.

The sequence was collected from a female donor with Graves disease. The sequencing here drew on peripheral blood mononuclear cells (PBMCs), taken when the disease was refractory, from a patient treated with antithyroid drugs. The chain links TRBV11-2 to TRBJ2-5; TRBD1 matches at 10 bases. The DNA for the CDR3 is TGTGCCAACAGCTCCGTGACAGGGGGCCTAGAGACCCAGTACTTC. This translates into CANSSVTGGLETQYF.